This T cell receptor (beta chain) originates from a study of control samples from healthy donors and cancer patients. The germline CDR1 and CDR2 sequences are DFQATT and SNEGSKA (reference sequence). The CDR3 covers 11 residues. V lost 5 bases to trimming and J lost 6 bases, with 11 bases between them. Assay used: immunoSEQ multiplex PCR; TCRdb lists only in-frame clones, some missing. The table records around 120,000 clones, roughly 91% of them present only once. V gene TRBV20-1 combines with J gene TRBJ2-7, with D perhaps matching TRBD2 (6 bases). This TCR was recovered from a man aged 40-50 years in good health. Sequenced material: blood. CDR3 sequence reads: CSAPTGVEQYF. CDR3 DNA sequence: TGCAGTGCTCCAACGGGGGTCGAGCAGTACTTC.